One T cell receptor (beta chain) is described in this entry. The data stem from a study of control samples from healthy donors and cancer patients. Clones were sequenced by immunoSEQ multiplex PCR, and TCRdb holds only the in-frame ones, with some missing. There are 130,000 to 150,000 clones in the sample; around 94% occur only once, and over 12% lies in the top ten. The CDR3 sequence is 13 residues long. Germline CDR1 reads SGHDN; CDR2 reads FVKESK. Trimming removed 4 bases at V and 5 bases at J, with 8 bases between. The sequencing sample was made of PBMCs. The receptor comes from a man aged 60 to 69 with colorectal cancer. The gene calls are TRBV14 and TRBJ2-2; D is possibly TRBD1 (5 bases). The CDR3 sequence: CASSPQGTGELFF. CDR3 DNA: TGTGCCAGCAGCCCGCAGGGAACCGGGGAGCTGTTTTTT.